The 14 T cell receptor beta chains given below trace back to one sample, sequenced in a study of cytomegalovirus exposure and HLA in healthy donors. Researchers ran the PCR with 60 Vbeta and 13 Jbeta primers. The protocol was immunoSEQ multiplex PCR, while the TCRdb copy is restricted to in-frame clones and leaves out a portion. The profile shows 7,000 or so clones, 51% of them singletons. The sample was PBMCs. The receptors come from a man younger than 45 in good health and CMV-seropositive.

The sample holds a few counts of this clone. The chain uses TRBV5-1 and TRBJ1-1; D is unclear. Trimming pared 1 base from V and 3 bases from J, leaving 4 bases between. The CDR3 runs to 12 residues. In germline, CDR1 is SGHRS, CDR2 YFSETQ. As DNA, the CDR3 is TGCGCCAGCAGCTTGCGAGACACTGAAGCTTTCTTT. Protein product: CASSLRDTEAFF.

This clone is termed medium-sized. This sequence joins TRBV7-8 and TRBJ1-1; D call uncertain. Germline V gene sequence: CDR1 SGHVS, CDR2 FQNEAQ. V was shortened by 1 base and J by 2 bases, with 8 bases between the two germline ends. The CDR3 loop spans 14 amino acids. This CDR3 is CASSLGRRNTEAFF. As DNA, the CDR3 is TGTGCCAGCAGCTTAGGACGGAGAAACACTGAAGCTTTCTTT.

The rearrangement links TRBV6-5 to TRBJ1-2; D possibly corresponds to TRBD1 (6 bases). The V end lost 6 bases, the J end lost 2 bases, and 13 bases lay between the germline ends. The CDR3 length is 14 residues. Germline CDR1 and CDR2: MNHEY and SVGAGI. CDR3 nucleotides: TGTGCCAGCAGACCGATAGACAGGAACTATGGCTACACCTTC. Its protein product is CASRPIDRNYGYTF.

This chain links TRBV6-5 with TRBJ1-5; no definite D call. This CDR3 has 12 amino acids. CDR1 and CDR2 from the germline V gene are MNHEY and SVGAGI. The ends were cut back, 6 bases at V and 7 bases at J, with 10 bases in the middle. CDR3 nucleotides: TGTGCCAGCAGCAGGAGCGGGCAGCCCCAGCATTTT. Protein: CASSRSGQPQHF.

The gene calls are TRBV9 and TRBJ1-1; no clear D. V was trimmed by 3 bases and J by 2 bases, leaving 8 bases between them. The CDR3 spans 13 residues. CDR1 is SGDLS, CDR2 YYNGEE, per germline. The CDR3, as DNA: TGTGCCAGCAGCGATGAGACTAACACTGAAGCTTTCTTT. This codes for CASSDETNTEAFF.

The V gene is TRBV30, the J gene TRBJ2-1, with TRBD1 identical over 7 bases. Trimming took 3 bases from V and 7 from J; bases not matched to a gene: 3. This CDR3 comprises 12 residues. The germline V gene has CDR1 GTSNPN and CDR2 SVGIG (reference sequence). The CDR3 bases are TGTGCCTGGAGCGAACAGGGGAATGAGCAGTTCTTC. It translates to CAWSEQGNEQFF.

The chain links TRBV28 to TRBJ1-1, with 7 positions matching TRBD1. V was clipped by 4 bases and J by 3 bases; unmatched bases: 23. CDR1 and CDR2 from the germline V gene are MDHEN and SYDVKM. The CDR3 is 20 amino acids. This CDR3 reads CASSSSYLQGNPHEDTEAFF. The CDR3 bases are TGTGCCAGCAGTTCCTCTTACCTACAGGGGAATCCTCATGAGGACACTGAAGCTTTCTTT.

The chain joins TRBV6-5 to TRBJ1-1, with D possibly being TRBD1 (5 bases). The ends were cut back, 2 bases at V and 4 bases at J, with 11 bases in the middle. The CDR3 is 14 residues long. Germline-derived CDR1 and CDR2 are MNHEY and SVGAGI. The CDR3 is CASSYTPGGTEAFF. CDR3 DNA: TGTGCCAGCAGTTACACCCCGGGGGGCACTGAAGCTTTCTTT.

This clone was observed a handful of times. The chain employs TRBV7-2 and TRBJ1-1; D remains unclear. Germline V lookup: CDR1 SGHTA, CDR2 FQGNSA. The CDR3 covers 13 residues. V was cut by 0 bases and J by 6 bases, with 8 bases left in between. DNA of the CDR3: TGTGCCAGCAGCTTAGCGGTGACTCCTGAAGCTTTCTTT. This codes for CASSLAVTPEAFF. The full variable domain, with the rest looked up from reference TRBV7-2 and TRBJ1-1, is GAGVSQSPSNKVTEKGKDVELRCDPISGHTALYWYRQSLGQGLEFLIYFQGNSAPDKSGLPSDRFSAERTGGSVSTLTIQRTQQEDSAVYLCASSLAVTPEAFFGQGTRLTVV.

V is TRBV29-1 and J is TRBJ2-7; perhaps TRBD1 as D (6 bases). The ends were cut back, 6 bases at V and 6 bases at J, with 15 bases in the middle. This CDR3 is 12 amino acids long. Per germline, CDR1 SQVTM and CDR2 ANQGSEA. The CDR3 region is CSVRDTGVEQYV. CDR3 DNA: TGCAGCGTCCGGGACACTGGGGTCGAGCAGTACGTC.

The chain combines TRBV29-1 with TRBJ1-2; D remains ambiguous. Germline V lookup: CDR1 SQVTM, CDR2 ANQGSEA. The CDR3 spans 11 residues. Trimming stripped 4 bases from V and 4 bases from J, with 7 bases between. As DNA, the CDR3 is TGCAGCGTTGTATTATCCTATGGCTACACCTTC. Residues: CSVVLSYGYTF.

V is TRBV11-2 and J is TRBJ1-3, with 10 bases identical to TRBD1. The ends lost 5 bases at V and 2 bases at J; junction bases unmatched: 3. The CDR3 runs to 15 residues. Germline V gives CDR1 SGHAT, CDR2 FQNNGV. CDR3 amino acids: CASSRDRGAGNTIYF. In DNA form, the CDR3 reads TGTGCCAGCAGCCGGGACAGGGGAGCTGGAAACACCATATATTTT.

About this clone: Likely a read error: the CDR3 ends without its conserved phenylalanine or tryptophan. The rearrangement joins TRBV7-6 to TRBJ1-5; no clear D gene. CDR3 length equals 15 residues. V was trimmed by 0 bases and J by 3 bases, leaving 9 bases between them. Germline V gene sequence: CDR1 SGHVS, CDR2 FNYEAQ. Here the CDR3 reads CASSLAWGANQPQHV. The CDR3 DNA is TGTGCCAGCAGCTTAGCATGGGGAGCCAATCAGCCCCAGCATGTT.

The gene calls are TRBV25-1 and TRBJ2-5; 10 bases are shared with TRBD2. The CDR3 runs 15 residues. J lost 1 base, V lost 5 bases, and 4 bases had no gene match. Germline assignment: CDR1 MGHDK and CDR2 SYGVNS. Here the CDR3 DNA reads TGTGCCAGCAGTCCCCGGACTAGCGGCCAAGAGACCCAGTACTTC. Encoded protein: CASSPRTSGQETQYF.